This TCR beta chain was recovered during a study of blood T cell repertoires in COVID-19 (TCRdb year 2020). Regarding the study in general: The collaborator samples originated in the United States, Italy and Spain and spanned the acute and convalescent phases of COVID-19. The material from the prospective study consisted of cDNA or gDNA derived from T cells, B-cell-depleted T cells, or PBMCs. Deeply sampled blood TCRbeta repertoires from subjects exposed to, actively infected with, or recovered from COVID-19 were included in the dataset. The repertoires were released in a freely available public database intended as a resource for research on the immune response to SARS-CoV-2. The samples were drawn from the first 160 participants of the ongoing ImmuneRACE study and from about 1,200 subjects provided by 6 global collaborators. Sample metadata almost always included a de-identified subject ID, COVID-19 status, age in years and sex. Where HLA class I and class II types were available, the types were taken from metadata supplied by the sample provider, not from assay-based typing. Beyond this particular receptor, the publication reports: The amount of clinical and demographic metadata varied by source and participant and was provided uncurated.

TCRbeta CDR3 regions were amplified from genomic DNA by means of the immunoSEQ Assay, a bias-controlled multiplex PCR. The source study handled its data this way. The number of nucleated cells in each sample was estimated from the amplification of reference gene primers within the assay. To quantify the absolute abundance of each unique TCRbeta CDR3 rearrangement, sequence reads were collapsed and filtered. For each sample, productive Simpson clonality was calculated by taking the square root of Simpson's diversity index across productive rearrangements. The table comes from immuneACCESS by way of TCRdb, which keeps in-frame sequences with V and J called. Part of the clones is missing from these tables; in studies checked, under half for an unresolved V gene and the rest for unknown reasons. V and J calls and clone size are copied from that table; D and trimming were computed from the DNA. This sample is represented by about 15,000 clones; about 83% of them were singletons. The ten largest clonotypes hold 33% of the sample.

The collaborating institutions used their own protocols to collect whole blood in K2EDTA tubes. For TCRbeta analysis, collaborators shipped samples as frozen whole blood, isolated PBMCs, or DNA extracted from either of those sample types. A note on this clone: The clone's antigen remains unknown. Within one base of it there is no much larger clone, and no base qualities were kept.

What was sequenced was peripheral blood. The receptor's source is a human donor in a cohort sampled during active COVID-19.

At the DNA level, the sequence is TGCAGCGTTCGGCAGCGGGACTCCTACGAGCAGTACTTC. Protein translation: CSVRQRDSYEQYF. The V and J segments used are TRBV29-1 and TRBJ2-7; 7 bases in the middle match TRBD2. From the germline V gene, CDR1 is SQVTM and CDR2 is ANQGSEA. The CDR3 measures 13 amino acids from cysteine to phenylalanine. Only CDR3 DNA remains: 39 bases, in frame from the first base. Ends trimmed: V by 5 bases, J by 0 bases; bases unmatched to a gene: 4.